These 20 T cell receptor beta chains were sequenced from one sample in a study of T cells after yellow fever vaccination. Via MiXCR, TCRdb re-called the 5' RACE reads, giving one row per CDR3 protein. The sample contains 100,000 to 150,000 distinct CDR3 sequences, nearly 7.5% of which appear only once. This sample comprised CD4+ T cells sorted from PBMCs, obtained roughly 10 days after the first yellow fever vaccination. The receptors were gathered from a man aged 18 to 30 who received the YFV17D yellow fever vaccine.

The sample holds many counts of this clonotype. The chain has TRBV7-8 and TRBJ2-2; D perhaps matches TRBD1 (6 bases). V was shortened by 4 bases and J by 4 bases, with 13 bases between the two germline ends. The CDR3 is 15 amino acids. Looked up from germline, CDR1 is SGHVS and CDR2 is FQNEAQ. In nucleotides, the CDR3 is TGTGCCAGCAGCTCCAGACAGGTCCCCACCGGGGAGCTGTTTTTT. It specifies CASSSRQVPTGELFF.

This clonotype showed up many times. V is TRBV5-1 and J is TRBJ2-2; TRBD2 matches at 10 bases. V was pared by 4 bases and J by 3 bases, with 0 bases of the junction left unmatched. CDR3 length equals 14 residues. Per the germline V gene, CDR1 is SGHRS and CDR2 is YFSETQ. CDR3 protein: CASSGLADTGELFF. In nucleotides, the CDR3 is TGCGCCAGCAGCGGACTAGCGGACACCGGGGAGCTGTTTTTT. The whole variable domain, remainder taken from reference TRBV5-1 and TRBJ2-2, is KAGVTQTPRYLIKTRGQQVTLSCSPISGHRSVSWYQQTPGQGLQFLFEYFSETQRNKGNFPGRFSGRQFSNSRSEMNVSTLELGDSALYLCASSGLADTGELFFGEGSRLTVL.

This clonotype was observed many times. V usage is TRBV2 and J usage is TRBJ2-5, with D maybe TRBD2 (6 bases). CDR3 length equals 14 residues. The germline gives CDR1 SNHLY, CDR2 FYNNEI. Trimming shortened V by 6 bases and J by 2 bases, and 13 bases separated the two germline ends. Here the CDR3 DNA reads TGTGCCAGCAGCCGGGACTTCTCTCAAGAGACCCAGTACTTC. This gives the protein CASSRDFSQETQYF.

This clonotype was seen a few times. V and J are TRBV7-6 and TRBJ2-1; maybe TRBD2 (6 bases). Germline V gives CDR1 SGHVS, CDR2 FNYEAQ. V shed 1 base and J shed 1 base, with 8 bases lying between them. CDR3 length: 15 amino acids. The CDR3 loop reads CASSLVGRSYNEQFF. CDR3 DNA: TGTGCCAGCAGCTTAGTGGGGAGGTCCTACAATGAGCAGTTCTTC. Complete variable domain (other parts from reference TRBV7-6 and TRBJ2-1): GAGVSQSPRYKVTKRGQDVALRCDPISGHVSLYWYRQALGQGPEFLTYFNYEAQQDKSGLPNDRFSAERPEGSISTLTIQRTEQRDSAMYRCASSLVGRSYNEQFFGPGTRLTVL.

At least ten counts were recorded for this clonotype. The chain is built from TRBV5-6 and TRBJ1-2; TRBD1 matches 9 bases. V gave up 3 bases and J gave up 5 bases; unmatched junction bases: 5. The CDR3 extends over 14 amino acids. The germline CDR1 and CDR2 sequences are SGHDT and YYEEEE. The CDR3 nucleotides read TGTGCCAGCAGCTCCCGGGACAGGGCATATGGCTACACCTTC. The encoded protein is CASSSRDRAYGYTF.

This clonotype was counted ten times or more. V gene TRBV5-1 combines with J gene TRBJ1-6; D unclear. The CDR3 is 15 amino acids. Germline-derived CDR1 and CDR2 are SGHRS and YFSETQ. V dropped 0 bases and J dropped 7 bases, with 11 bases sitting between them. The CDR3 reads CASSLAMGINSPLHF. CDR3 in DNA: TGCGCCAGCAGCTTGGCAATGGGGATCAATTCACCCCTCCACTTT.

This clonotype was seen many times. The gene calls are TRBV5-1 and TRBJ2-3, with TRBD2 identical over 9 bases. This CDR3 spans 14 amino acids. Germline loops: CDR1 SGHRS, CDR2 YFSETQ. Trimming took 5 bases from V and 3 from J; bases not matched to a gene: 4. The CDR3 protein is CASRVSGGTDTQYF. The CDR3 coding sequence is TGCGCCAGCAGAGTCAGCGGGGGGACAGATACGCAGTATTTT.

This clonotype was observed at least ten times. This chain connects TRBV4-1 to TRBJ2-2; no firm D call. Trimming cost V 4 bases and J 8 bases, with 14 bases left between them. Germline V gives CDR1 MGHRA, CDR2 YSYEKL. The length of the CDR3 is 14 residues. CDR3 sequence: CASSPLDQPGELFF. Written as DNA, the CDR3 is TGCGCCAGCAGCCCGCTCGACCAGCCAGGGGAGCTGTTTTTT.

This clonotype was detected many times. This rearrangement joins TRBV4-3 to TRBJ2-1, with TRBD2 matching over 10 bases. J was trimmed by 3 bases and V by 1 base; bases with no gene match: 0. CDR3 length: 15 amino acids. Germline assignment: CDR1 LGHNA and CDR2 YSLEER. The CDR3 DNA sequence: TGCGCCAGCAGCCAAGGGACTAGCGGCTACAATGAGCAGTTCTTC. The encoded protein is CASSQGTSGYNEQFF.

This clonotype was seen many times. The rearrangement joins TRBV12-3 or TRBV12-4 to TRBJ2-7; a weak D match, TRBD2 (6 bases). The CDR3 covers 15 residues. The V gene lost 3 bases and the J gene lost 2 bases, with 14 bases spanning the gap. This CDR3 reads CASSFRRVGTYEQYF. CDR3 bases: TGTGCCAGCAGTTTTCGGAGGGTAGGCACCTACGAGCAGTACTTC.

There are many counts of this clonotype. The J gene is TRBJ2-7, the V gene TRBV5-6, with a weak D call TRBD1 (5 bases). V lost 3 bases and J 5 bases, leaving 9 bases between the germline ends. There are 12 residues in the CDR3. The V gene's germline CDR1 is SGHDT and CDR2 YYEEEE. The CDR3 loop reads CASSYQDNEQYF. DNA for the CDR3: TGTGCCAGCAGCTACCAGGACAACGAGCAGTACTTC.

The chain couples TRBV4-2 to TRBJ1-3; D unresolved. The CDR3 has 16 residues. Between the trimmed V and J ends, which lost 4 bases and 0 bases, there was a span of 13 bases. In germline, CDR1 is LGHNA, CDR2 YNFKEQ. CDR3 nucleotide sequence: TGTGCCAGCAGCCGGATCTATGCAGACTCTGGAAACACCATATATTTT. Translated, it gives CASSRIYADSGNTIYF.

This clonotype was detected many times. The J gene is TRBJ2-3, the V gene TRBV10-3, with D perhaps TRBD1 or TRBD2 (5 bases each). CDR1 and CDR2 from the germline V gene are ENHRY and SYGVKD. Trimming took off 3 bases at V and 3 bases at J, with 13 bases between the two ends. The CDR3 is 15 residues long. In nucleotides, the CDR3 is TGTGCCATCAGTGACTCAACTGGGGGAACAGATACGCAGTATTTT. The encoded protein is CAISDSTGGTDTQYF.

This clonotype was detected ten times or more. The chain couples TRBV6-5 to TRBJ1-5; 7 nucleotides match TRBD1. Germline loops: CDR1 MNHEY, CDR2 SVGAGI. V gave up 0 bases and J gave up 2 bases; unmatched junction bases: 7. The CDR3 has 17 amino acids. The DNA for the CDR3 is TGTGCCAGCAGTTACTCTAACAGGGGTGGAGGCAATCAGCCCCAGCATTTT. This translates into CASSYSNRGGGNQPQHF.

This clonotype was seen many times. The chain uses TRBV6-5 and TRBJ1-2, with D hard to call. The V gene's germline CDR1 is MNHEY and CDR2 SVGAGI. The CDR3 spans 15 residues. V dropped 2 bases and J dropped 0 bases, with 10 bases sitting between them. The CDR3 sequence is CASSYGQEANYGYTF. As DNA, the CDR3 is TGTGCCAGCAGTTACGGGCAGGAAGCTAACTATGGCTACACCTTC.

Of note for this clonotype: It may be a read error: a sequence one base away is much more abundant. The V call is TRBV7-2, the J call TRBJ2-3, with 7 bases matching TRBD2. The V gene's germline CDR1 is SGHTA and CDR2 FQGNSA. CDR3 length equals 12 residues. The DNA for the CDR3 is TGTGCCTGCAGGTCGGGGGGAGCTACGCAGTATTTT. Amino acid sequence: CACRSGGATQYF.

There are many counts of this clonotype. CDR3 DNA: TGTGCCAGCAGCGTAGCCCCACTGGGTAATGAGCAGTTCTTC. It translates to CASSVAPLGNEQFF. V is TRBV9 and J is TRBJ2-1, with D hard to call. Germline V gene data show CDR1 as SGDLS and CDR2 as YYNGEE. CDR3 length equals 14 residues. The ends were cut back, 0 bases at V and 7 bases at J, with 11 bases in the middle. The entire variable domain, with the rest obtained from reference TRBV9 and TRBJ2-1, is as follows: DSGVTQTPKHLITATGQRVTLRCSPRSGDLSVYWYQQSLDQGLQFLIQYYNGEERAKGNILERFSAQQFPDLHSELNLSSLELGDSALYFCASSVAPLGNEQFFGPGTRLTVL.

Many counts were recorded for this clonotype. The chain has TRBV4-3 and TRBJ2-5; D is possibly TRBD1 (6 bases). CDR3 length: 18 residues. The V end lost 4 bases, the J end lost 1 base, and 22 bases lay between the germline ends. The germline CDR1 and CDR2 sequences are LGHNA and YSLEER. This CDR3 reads CASSPLLDSPYFQETQYF. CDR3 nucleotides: TGCGCCAGCAGCCCACTCCTGGACAGCCCTTATTTCCAAGAGACCCAGTACTTC.

CDR3 region: CAISDPRVTGQYV. Here the CDR3 DNA reads TGTGCCATCAGTGACCCGAGGGTGACAGGGCAGTACGTC. V gene TRBV10-3 combines with J gene TRBJ2-7, with D possibly matching TRBD1 (6 bases). This CDR3 has 13 amino acids. Looked up from germline, CDR1 is ENHRY and CDR2 is SYGVKD. Trimming cost V 3 bases and J 9 bases, with 15 bases left between them.

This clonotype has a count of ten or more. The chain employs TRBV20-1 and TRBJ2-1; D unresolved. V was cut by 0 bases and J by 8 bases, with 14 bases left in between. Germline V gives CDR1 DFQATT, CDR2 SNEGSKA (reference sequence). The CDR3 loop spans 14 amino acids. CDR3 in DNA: TGCAGTGCTAGAGATCCAAAGGGTGGGGATGAGCAGTTCTTC. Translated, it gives CSARDPKGGDEQFF.